These 17 T cell receptor beta chains originate from one sample sequenced in a study of cytomegalovirus exposure and HLA in healthy donors. This PCR relied on a set of 60 Vbeta primers and 13 Jbeta primers. Only in-frame clones appear in the TCRdb table, and some are missing; sequencing was by immunoSEQ multiplex PCR. The specimen's table records approximately 110,000 clones. What was sequenced was PBMCs. Receptor source: a man younger than 35 in good health and CMV-seronegative.

In the case of this clone: Germline is not matched at one junction end, which may reflect a read error. The V gene is TRBV30, the J gene TRBJ2-3; D is perhaps TRBD2 (6 bases). The germline gives CDR1 GTSNPN, CDR2 SVGIG (reference sequence). The CDR3 is 15 residues long. Here the CDR3 reads CAGSVVGEGTDTQYF. CDR3 nucleotide sequence: TGTGCCGGGAGTGTAGTTGGGGAGGGCACAGATACGCAGTATTTT.

This rearrangement joins TRBV6-5 to TRBJ2-1; 11 bases are a match to TRBD2. Germline lookup yields CDR1 MNHEY and CDR2 SVGAGI. The CDR3 sequence is 15 residues long. The V segment lost 5 bases and the J segment 6 bases; nucleotides outside the gene matches: 6. CDR3 in amino acids: CASSLLSGGANEQFF. In DNA form, the CDR3 reads TGTGCCAGCAGTCTCCTTAGCGGGGGGGCCAATGAGCAGTTCTTC.

The rearrangement links TRBV10-2 to TRBJ2-2; weak D call: TRBD1 (5 bases). The ends were cut back, 7 bases at V and 2 bases at J, with 14 bases in the middle. The germline CDR1 and CDR2 sequences are WSHSY and SAAADI. The CDR3 sequence is 15 residues long. As DNA, the CDR3 is TGCGCCAGCATTATTCAGACAGACAACACCGGGGAGCTGTTTTTT. It codes for CASIIQTDNTGELFF.

The rearrangement links TRBV4-1 to TRBJ2-7; 13 bases line up with TRBD2. The germline V gene encodes CDR1 MGHRA and CDR2 YSYEKL. V was pared by 1 base and J by 0 bases, with 6 bases of the junction left unmatched. This CDR3 comprises 18 residues. The CDR3 sequence is CASSQGMGLAGTSYEQYF. The CDR3 nucleotides are TGCGCCAGCAGCCAAGGCATGGGACTAGCGGGGACCTCCTACGAGCAGTACTTC.

The DNA of the CDR3 is TGTGCCAGCAGTTTAGGACTAGCGGGTTACGAGCAGTACTTC. Amino acids: CASSLGLAGYEQYF. This chain connects TRBV27 to TRBJ2-7, with 11 positions matching TRBD2. The germline V gene has CDR1 MNHEY and CDR2 SMNVEV (reference sequence). The V and J ends lost 2 bases and 4 bases, in that order; junction bases with no gene match: 1. CDR3 length: 14 amino acids.

The chain employs TRBV7-2 and TRBJ1-1, with TRBD1 matching over 12 bases. The CDR3 totals 14 residues. Trimming at V came to 1 base and at J to 10 bases, leaving 4 bases not matched to a gene. CDR1 is SGHTA and CDR2 is FQGNSA in the germline V gene. The CDR3 sequence: CASSLVGTGGAAFF. As DNA, the CDR3 is TGTGCCAGCAGCTTAGTGGGGACAGGGGGCGCAGCTTTCTTT.

V is TRBV5-1 and J is TRBJ1-2; 10 nucleotides match TRBD1. Germline V CDR1 and CDR2: SGHRS, YFSETQ. The length of the CDR3 is 18 residues. The V segment lost 2 bases and the J segment 10 bases; nucleotides outside the gene matches: 20. CDR3: CASSFRGQGTAQGEAYTF. CDR3 DNA sequence: TGCGCCAGCAGCTTCCGGGGACAGGGGACTGCTCAGGGGGAAGCCTACACCTTC.

The V and J genes are TRBV6-5 and TRBJ1-5; D not resolved. The CDR3 runs to 13 residues. Trimming left V 10 bases short and J 0 bases short, with 10 bases between. Germline values: CDR1 MNHEY, CDR2 SVGAGI. Here the CDR3 DNA reads TGTGCCATCGCGCGGGATAGCAATCAGCCCCAGCATTTT. It translates to CAIARDSNQPQHF.

The chain links TRBV20-1 to TRBJ2-1; D remains unclear. This CDR3 has 11 amino acids. Germline V gene data show CDR1 as DFQATT and CDR2 as SNEGSKA (reference sequence). V was pared by 3 bases and J by 7 bases, with 7 bases between. The CDR3 bases are TGCAGTGCTAGGGCGGAAAATGAGCAGTTCTTC. It translates to CSARAENEQFF.

V and J are TRBV5-6 and TRBJ1-1; 8 nucleotides match TRBD1. The germline gives CDR1 SGHDT, CDR2 YYEEEE. The CDR3 covers 18 residues. Losses at the gene ends were 7 bases for V and 0 bases for J; bases not matched to a gene: 17. This chain's CDR3 is CASVHSVGQVYMNTEAFF. In DNA form, the CDR3 reads TGTGCCAGCGTTCATTCGGTGGGACAGGTATACATGAACACTGAAGCTTTCTTT. Drawing the rest from reference TRBV5-6 and TRBJ1-1, the complete variable domain is DAGVTQSPTHLIKTRGQQVTLRCSPKSGHDTVSWYQQALGQGPQFIFQYYEEEERQRGNFPDRFSGHQFPNYSSELNVNALLLGDSALYLCASVHSVGQVYMNTEAFFGQGTRLTVV.

The chain is built from TRBV9 and TRBJ1-2; 12 bases are a match to TRBD1. Germline lookup yields CDR1 SGDLS and CDR2 YYNGEE. The J segment lost 4 bases and the V segment lost 6 bases, leaving 7 bases of the junction unmatched. The CDR3 sequence is 15 residues long. CDR3 sequence: CASIELGQGAYGYTF. The CDR3 DNA follows: TGTGCCAGCATAGAATTGGGACAGGGGGCCTATGGCTACACCTTC.

V gene TRBV4-2 combines with J gene TRBJ2-7; D is ambiguous. V dropped 1 base and J dropped 7 bases, with 5 bases sitting between them. The germline V gene encodes CDR1 LGHNA and CDR2 YNFKEQ. This CDR3 spans 11 amino acids. In nucleotides, the CDR3 is TGTGCCAGCAGCCAAGGTATGGAGCAGTACTTC. Its translation is CASSQGMEQYF.

V gene TRBV19 combines with J gene TRBJ1-2; D is possibly TRBD1 (5 bases). The CDR3 has 12 residues. Trimming took 11 bases from V and 4 from J, leaving 14 bases between them. Per the germline V gene, CDR1 is LNHDA and CDR2 is SQIVND (reference sequence). CDR3 nucleotides: TGTGCCGGTACCACAGGCCTCTATGGCTACACCTTC. Its protein product is CAGTTGLYGYTF.

The chain has TRBV5-4 and TRBJ2-2, with 7 bases aligning to TRBD1. Germline V gene data show CDR1 as SGHNT and CDR2 as YYREEE (reference sequence). The CDR3 covers 18 residues. The V gene end was trimmed by 2 bases and the J gene end by 1 base; junction bases not matched to a gene: 11. The CDR3 sequence: CASSFHTGVVWNTGELFF. The CDR3 coding sequence is TGTGCCAGCAGCTTCCACACAGGGGTCGTATGGAACACCGGGGAGCTGTTTTTT.

The chain has TRBV6-1 and TRBJ2-3, with TRBD1 as a possible D gene (6 bases). This CDR3 is built from 15 residues. Between the trimmed V and J ends, which lost 4 bases and 3 bases, there was a span of 14 bases. CDR1 and CDR2 from the germline V gene are MNHNS and SASEGT. The CDR3 protein is CASSGQVLRTDTQYF. Here the CDR3 DNA reads TGTGCCAGCAGTGGACAGGTGTTAAGGACAGATACGCAGTATTTT.

The chain combines TRBV28 with TRBJ2-7, with TRBD1 matching over 9 bases. CDR1 and CDR2 from the germline V gene are MDHEN and SYDVKM. The CDR3 loop spans 15 amino acids. After removal of 6 bases from V and 5 bases from J, the junction contained 11 bases not matched to a gene. CDR3 sequence reads: CASSAPGQGMDEQYF. The CDR3 bases are TGTGCCAGCAGCGCCCCGGGACAGGGTATGGACGAGCAGTACTTC.

The chain carries TRBV4-1 and TRBJ1-5; 7 positions agree with TRBD1. The CDR3 is 17 residues long. Per germline, CDR1 MGHRA and CDR2 YSYEKL. The trim removed 2 bases at V and 0 bases at J, leaving 7 bases unmatched. CDR3 sequence reads: CASSQIQGQLSNQPQHF. The CDR3 DNA is TGCGCCAGCAGCCAAATACAGGGGCAGCTTAGCAATCAGCCCCAGCATTTT.